The 25 T cell receptor beta chains in this list originate from one sample, sequenced in a study of cytomegalovirus exposure and HLA in healthy donors. A multiplex PCR was run with 60 Vbeta primers and 13 Jbeta primers. Sequenced by immunoSEQ multiplex PCR; TCRdb stores in-frame clones only, minus some. Among about 120,000 clones listed, 60% to 85% were seen once. Sequencing was carried out using PBMCs. The receptors were gathered from a female donor in good health and CMV-seronegative.

This chain links TRBV5-4 with TRBJ2-5, with a tentative D call TRBD2 (6 bases). The DNA matches TRBJ2-7 better at its end, which makes the J call doubtful. Germline V gives CDR1 SGHNT, CDR2 YYREEE (reference sequence). The CDR3 has 14 residues. The CDR3 loop is CASSAGREAYEQYF. The CDR3, as DNA: TGTGCCAGCAGCGCCGGTAGGGAGGCCTACGAGCAGTACTTC.

The rearrangement uses TRBV2 and TRBJ2-7; 9 bases are shared with TRBD2. V gave up 2 bases and J gave up 4 bases; unmatched junction bases: 6. CDR1 is SNHLY and CDR2 is FYNNEI in the germline V gene. CDR3 length: 15 residues. The CDR3 sequence: CASSELAGGPYEQYF. The CDR3 coding sequence is TGTGCCAGCAGTGAACTTGCGGGGGGGCCATACGAGCAGTACTTC.

The chain joins TRBV7-2 to TRBJ2-7, with 13 bases that match TRBD2. From germline, CDR1 is SGHTA and CDR2 FQGNSA. J was trimmed by 2 bases and V by 4 bases; bases with no gene match: 2. The CDR3 totals 15 residues. CDR3 sequence (DNA): TGTGCCAGCAGCTGGACTAGCGGGGGAACCTACGAGCAGTACTTC. Translated: CASSWTSGGTYEQYF.

In nucleotides, the CDR3 is TGTGCCACCAGCAGCCTCGGGGCCAACGTCCTGACTTTC. Translating it yields CATSSLGANVLTF. The gene calls are TRBV15 and TRBJ2-6, with D unresolved. Trimming cost V 3 bases and J 4 bases, with 4 bases left between them. Germline V gene data show CDR1 as LNHNV and CDR2 as YYDKDF (reference sequence). CDR3 length: 13 amino acids. The variable domain in full, completed from reference TRBV15 and TRBJ2-6, reads DAMVIQNPRYQVTQFGKPVTLSCSQTLNHNVMYWYQQKSSQAPKLLFHYYDKDFNNEADTPDNFQSRRPNTSFCFLDIRSPGLGDTAMYLCATSSLGANVLTFGAGSRLTVL.

This clone was counted a few times. The rearrangement joins TRBV4-3 to TRBJ2-1, with D perhaps matching TRBD1 (6 bases). V gave up 0 bases and J gave up 4 bases, with 16 bases separating them. Germline CDR1 LGHNA, CDR2 YSLEER. This CDR3 is built from 17 residues. Here the CDR3 DNA reads TGCGCCAGCAGCCAAGATTCCCACCCGGACAGTTACAATGAGCAGTTCTTC. It yields the protein CASSQDSHPDSYNEQFF.

This clone was found once. The V gene is TRBV6-1, the J gene TRBJ2-7, with 8 nucleotides matching TRBD1. This CDR3 contains 15 residues. Germline CDR1 is MNHNS and CDR2 is SASEGT. The V segment lost 7 bases and the J segment 4 bases; nucleotides outside the gene matches: 12. The CDR3 bases are TGTGCCAGCACCCAACCCTGGACAGGGTCATACGAGCAGTACTTC. Translation gives CASTQPWTGSYEQYF.

The J gene is TRBJ2-2, the V gene TRBV11-1; possibly TRBD2 for D (5 bases). CDR3 length equals 12 residues. The V end lost 5 bases, the J end lost 7 bases, and 8 bases lay between the germline ends. Germline loops: CDR1 SGHAT, CDR2 FQDESV (reference sequence). The CDR3 spells CASSPDFGELFF. Here the CDR3 DNA reads TGTGCCAGCAGCCCGGACTTCGGGGAGCTGTTTTTT.

In the case of this clone: Relative to the germline gene, one junction end is altered; a read error may explain this. The chain couples TRBV7-9 to TRBJ1-1; D remains unclear. Germline V gene data show CDR1 as SEHNR and CDR2 as FQNEAQ (reference sequence). CDR3 length: 17 residues. The CDR3 DNA follows: TGTTCCAGCAGCTCCACGAATGCTCCCCACGGGAACACTGAAGCTTTCTTT. Its translation is CSSSSTNAPHGNTEAFF.

The CDR3 reads CASNRDVTDTQYF. As DNA, the CDR3 is TGTGCCAGCAACAGGGACGTGACAGATACGCAGTATTTT. This rearrangement joins TRBV2 to TRBJ2-3, with D possibly matching TRBD1 (6 bases). CDR3 length equals 13 residues. Germline CDR1 is SNHLY and CDR2 is FYNNEI. Trimming removed 7 bases at V and 3 bases at J, with 11 bases between.

The CDR3 is CASSADRTGAVTGELFF. The DNA of the CDR3 is TGTGCCAGCAGCGCCGATAGGACAGGGGCGGTCACCGGGGAGCTGTTTTTT. The chain employs TRBV9 and TRBJ2-2, with 9 bases fitting TRBD1. The germline gives CDR1 SGDLS, CDR2 YYNGEE. After removal of 3 bases from V and 4 bases from J, the junction contained 10 bases not matched to a gene. There are 17 residues in the CDR3. Variable domain in full (rest from reference TRBV9 and TRBJ2-2): DSGVTQTPKHLITATGQRVTLRCSPRSGDLSVYWYQQSLDQGLQFLIQYYNGEERAKGNILERFSAQQFPDLHSELNLSSLELGDSALYFCASSADRTGAVTGELFFGEGSRLTVL.

CDR3 sequence reads: CASSSTGYNQPQHF. In DNA form, the CDR3 reads TGTGCCAGCAGCTCAACCGGTTACAATCAGCCCCAGCATTTT. The rearrangement uses TRBV5-6 and TRBJ1-5, with no clear D. V lost 3 bases and J lost 3, with 10 bases in between. This CDR3 is built from 14 residues. Germline V lookup: CDR1 SGHDT, CDR2 YYEEEE.

This clone is a singleton in its sample. The chain joins TRBV7-9 to TRBJ2-6; TRBD1 is a possible D gene (5 bases). This CDR3 is built from 16 residues. Germline loops: CDR1 SEHNR, CDR2 FQNEAQ (reference sequence). The germline V and J ends were trimmed by 5 bases and 4 bases, with 15 bases remaining between them. CDR3 DNA: TGTGCCAGCAGCCACCCCGCCAGGGCCGGGGCCAACGTCCTGACTTTC. This codes for CASSHPARAGANVLTF.

The chain recombines TRBV6-1 with TRBJ1-2; the match to TRBD1 covers 11 bases. Germline trimming cut 8 bases from V and 7 bases from J; bases unmatched to any gene: 9. The germline gives CDR1 MNHNS, CDR2 SASEGT. This CDR3 is built from 14 residues. CDR3 DNA: TGTGCCAGCGTGGAGGACAGGGGGCGTCGTGGCTACACCTTC. Translated, it gives CASVEDRGRRGYTF.

The chain is built from TRBV11-2 and TRBJ1-6; D may be TRBD1 (5 bases). In germline, CDR1 is SGHAT, CDR2 FQNNGV. The CDR3 runs to 17 residues. V was shortened by 0 bases and J by 0 bases, with 9 bases between the two germline ends. CDR3 amino acids: CASSLDWGGSYNSPLHF. DNA for the CDR3: TGTGCCAGCAGCTTAGACTGGGGGGGCTCCTATAATTCACCCCTCCACTTT.

The chain employs TRBV6-6 and TRBJ2-6; TRBD2 might be the D (5 bases). The germline V gene encodes CDR1 MNHNY and CDR2 SVGAGI (reference sequence). The CDR3 is 15 residues long. Trimming pared 2 bases from V and 0 bases from J, leaving 5 bases between. CDR3 region: CASSYGSSGANVLTF. The CDR3 coding sequence is TGTGCCAGCAGTTACGGGAGCTCTGGGGCCAACGTCCTGACTTTC.

V usage is TRBV4-1 and J usage is TRBJ2-3; D may be TRBD1 (5 bases). Germline loops: CDR1 MGHRA, CDR2 YSYEKL. Trimming cost V 1 base and J 2 bases, with 10 bases left between them. The CDR3 has 15 residues. Here the CDR3 reads CASSQATTDTDTQYF. The CDR3 nucleotides read TGCGCCAGCAGCCAAGCTACGACAGACACAGATACGCAGTATTTT.

The CDR3 DNA follows: TGTGCCAGCAGCTTAGCCCCCGGACAGGGGAATCAGCCCCAGCATTTT. This encodes CASSLAPGQGNQPQHF. The V call is TRBV7-2, the J call TRBJ1-5; 9 nucleotides align to TRBD1. V lost 0 bases to trimming and J lost 4 bases; unmatched junction nucleotides: 4. Germline CDR1 is SGHTA and CDR2 is FQGNSA. This CDR3 region has 16 residues.

This clone was seen just once. The V and J genes are TRBV4-1 and TRBJ1-3; 8 bases align to TRBD1. This CDR3 contains 14 residues. Trimming removed 3 bases from V and 11 bases from J; junction bases left unmatched: 9. The germline V gene encodes CDR1 MGHRA and CDR2 YSYEKL. The CDR3 protein is CASSQAERTGPIYF. In nucleotides, the CDR3 is TGCGCCAGCAGCCAGGCCGAAAGGACAGGGCCCATATATTTT.

This chain connects TRBV18 to TRBJ2-3; a weak D match, TRBD2 (5 bases). Germline lookup yields CDR1 KGHSH and CDR2 LQKENI. CDR3 length equals 16 residues. Trimming shortened V by 11 bases and J by 0 bases, and 21 bases separated the two germline ends. The DNA for the CDR3 is TGTGCCGGCTTCCCTTCAGGAGGCTCTAGCACAGATACGCAGTATTTT. It translates to CAGFPSGGSSTDTQYF. The full variable domain, with the rest looked up from reference TRBV18 and TRBJ2-3, is NAGVMQNPRHLVRRRGQEARLRCSPMKGHSHVYWYRQLPEEGLKFMVYLQKENIIDESGMPKERFSAEFPKEGPSILRIQQVVRGDSAAYFCAGFPSGGSSTDTQYFGPGTRLTVL.

The J gene is TRBJ2-1, the V gene TRBV6-5; tentatively, D is TRBD1 (6 bases). The ends were cut back, 6 bases at V and 8 bases at J, with 8 bases in the middle. Per the germline V gene, CDR1 is MNHEY and CDR2 is SVGAGI. The CDR3 extends over 11 amino acids. Here the CDR3 reads CASRTGYEQFF. Written as DNA, the CDR3 is TGTGCCAGCAGGACAGGTTATGAGCAGTTCTTC.

This clone was seen more than once but under ten times. The chain uses TRBV6-6 and TRBJ2-1; TRBD1 matches at 10 bases. The germline gives CDR1 MNHNY, CDR2 SVGAGI (reference sequence). The CDR3 is 15 residues long. Unmatched junction bases numbered 4, after V lost 4 bases and J lost 4 bases. The CDR3 protein is CASSSRTGGYNEQFF. The CDR3 DNA follows: TGTGCCAGCAGTTCTCGGACAGGGGGGTACAATGAGCAGTTCTTC.

V gene TRBV13 combines with J gene TRBJ2-4, with TRBD2 as a possible D gene (7 bases). This CDR3 region has 17 residues. The V gene lost 1 base and the J gene lost 2 bases, with 15 bases spanning the gap. CDR1 PRHDT and CDR2 FYEKMQ come from the germline V gene (reference sequence). CDR3 coding DNA: TGTGCCAGCAGCTTAGATAGAGGGGGGGGGACCAAAAACATTCAGTACTTC. Its translation: CASSLDRGGGTKNIQYF. Full variable domain (rest looked up from reference TRBV13 and TRBJ2-4): AAGVIQSPRHLIKEKRETATLKCYPIPRHDTVYWYQQGPGQDPQFLISFYEKMQSDKGSIPDRFSAQQFSDYHSELNMSSLELGDSALYFCASSLDRGGGTKNIQYFGAGTRLSVL.

The genes are TRBV12-5 and TRBJ1-2; 7 bases match TRBD1. The CDR3 spans 14 residues. V lost 3 bases, J lost 2 bases, and 3 bases stayed unmatched. Germline V CDR1 and CDR2: LGHNT, FRNRAP. The CDR3 is CASGLDRANYGYTF. The CDR3, as DNA: TGTGCTAGTGGTTTAGACAGGGCCAACTATGGCTACACCTTC. Full variable domain (remainder filled in from reference TRBV12-5 and TRBJ1-2): DARVTQTPRHKVTEMGQEVTMRCQPILGHNTVFWYRQTMMQGLELLAYFRNRAPLDDSGMPKDRFSAEMPDATLATLKIQPSEPRDSAVYFCASGLDRANYGYTFGSGTRLTVV.

J is TRBJ2-3 and V is TRBV2; TRBD2 agrees at 8 bases. With V trimmed by 6 bases and J by 6 bases, 8 bases remained unmatched. The germline V gene has CDR1 SNHLY and CDR2 FYNNEI. The CDR3 is 14 residues long. CDR3 loop: CASRRGGIWDTQYF. In DNA, the CDR3 is TGTGCCAGCAGACGGGGGGGCATTTGGGATACGCAGTATTTT.

This rearrangement joins TRBV6-5 to TRBJ1-1, with D perhaps matching TRBD1 (6 bases). The CDR3 is made up of 15 amino acids. V was clipped by 6 bases and J by 6 bases, with 20 bases between them. Germline CDR1 MNHEY, CDR2 SVGAGI. As DNA, the CDR3 is TGTGCCAGCAGGGAAACTCCTTACAGGGACGCTGAAGCTTTCTTT. Protein: CASRETPYRDAEAFF.